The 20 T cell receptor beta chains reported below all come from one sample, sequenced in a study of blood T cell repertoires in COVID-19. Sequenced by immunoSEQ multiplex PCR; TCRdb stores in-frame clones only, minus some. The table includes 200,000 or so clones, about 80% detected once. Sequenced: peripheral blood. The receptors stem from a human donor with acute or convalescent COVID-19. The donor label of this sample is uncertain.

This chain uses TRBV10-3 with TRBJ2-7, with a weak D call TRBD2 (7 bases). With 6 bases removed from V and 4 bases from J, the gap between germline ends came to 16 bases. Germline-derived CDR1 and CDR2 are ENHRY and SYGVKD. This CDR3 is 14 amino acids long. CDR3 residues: CAIRRTGGPYEQYF. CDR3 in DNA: TGTGCCATCAGGCGGACGGGGGGCCCTTACGAGCAGTACTTC.

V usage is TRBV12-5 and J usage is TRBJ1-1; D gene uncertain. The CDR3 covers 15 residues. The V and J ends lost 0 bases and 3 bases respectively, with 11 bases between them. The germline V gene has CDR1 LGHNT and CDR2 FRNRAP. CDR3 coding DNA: TGTGCTAGTGGTTTGGTACAAACCGGGGACACTGAAGCTTTCTTT. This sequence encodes CASGLVQTGDTEAFF.

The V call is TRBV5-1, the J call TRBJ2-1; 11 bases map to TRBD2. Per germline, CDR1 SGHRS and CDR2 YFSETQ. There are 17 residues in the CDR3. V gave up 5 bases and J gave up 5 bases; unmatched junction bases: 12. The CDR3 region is CASSLAYGTSGNNEQFF. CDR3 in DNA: TGCGCCAGCAGTCTGGCCTACGGGACTAGCGGAAACAATGAGCAGTTCTTC.

The CDR3 nucleotides read TGTGCCAGCAGTCCGGACAGGGCACGTACCGGGGCCAACGTCCTGACTTTC. This translates into CASSPDRARTGANVLTF. The gene calls are TRBV27 and TRBJ2-6; 8 bases agree with TRBD1. J lost 4 bases, V lost 5 bases, and 10 bases had no gene match. The CDR3 has 17 residues. From germline, CDR1 is MNHEY and CDR2 SMNVEV (reference sequence).

This CDR3 reads CASTDRDSEAFF. In nucleotides, the CDR3 is TGCGCCAGCACCGACAGGGACTCCGAAGCTTTCTTT. V and J are TRBV4-3 and TRBJ1-1; 7 positions agree with TRBD1. Germline lookup yields CDR1 LGHNA and CDR2 YSLEER. The CDR3 runs to 12 residues. V shed 7 bases, J shed 8 bases, and the junction held 7 bases outside the gene matches.

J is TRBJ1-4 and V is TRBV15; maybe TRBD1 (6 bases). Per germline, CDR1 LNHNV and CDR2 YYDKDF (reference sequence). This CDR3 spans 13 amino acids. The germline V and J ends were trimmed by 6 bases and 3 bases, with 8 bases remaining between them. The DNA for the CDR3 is TGTGCCACCAGACAGGGTGCTAATGAAAAACTGTTTTTT. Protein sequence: CATRQGANEKLFF.

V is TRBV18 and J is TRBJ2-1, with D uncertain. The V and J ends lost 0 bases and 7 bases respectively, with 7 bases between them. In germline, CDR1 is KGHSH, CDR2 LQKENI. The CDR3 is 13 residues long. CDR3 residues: CASSPPPENEQFF. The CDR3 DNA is TGTGCCAGCTCACCACCCCCGGAGAATGAGCAGTTCTTC.

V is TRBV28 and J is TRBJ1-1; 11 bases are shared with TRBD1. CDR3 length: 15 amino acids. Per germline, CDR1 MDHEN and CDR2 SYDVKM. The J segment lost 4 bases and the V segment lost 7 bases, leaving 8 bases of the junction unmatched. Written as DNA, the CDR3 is TGTGCCAGCATGTCGTCCGGGACAGGGGGCACTGAAGCTTTCTTT. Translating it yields CASMSSGTGGTEAFF.

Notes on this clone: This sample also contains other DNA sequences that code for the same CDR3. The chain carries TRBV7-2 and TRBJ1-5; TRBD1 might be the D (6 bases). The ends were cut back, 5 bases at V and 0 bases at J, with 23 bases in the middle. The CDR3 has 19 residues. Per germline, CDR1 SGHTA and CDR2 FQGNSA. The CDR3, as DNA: TGTGCCAGCAGCCCCCGGGGGGGGGCGGGGGGATATAGCAATCAGCCCCAGCATTTT. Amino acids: CASSPRGGAGGYSNQPQHF.

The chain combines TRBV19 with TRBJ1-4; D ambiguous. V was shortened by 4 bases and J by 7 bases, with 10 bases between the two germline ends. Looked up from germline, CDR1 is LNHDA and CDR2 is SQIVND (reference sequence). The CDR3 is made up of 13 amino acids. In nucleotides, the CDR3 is TGTGCCAGTAGTAAAAATATCGGTGAAAAACTGTTTTTT. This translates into CASSKNIGEKLFF. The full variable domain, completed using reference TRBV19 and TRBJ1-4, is DGGITQSPKYLFRKEGQNVTLSCEQNLNHDAMYWYRQDPGQGLRLIYYSQIVNDFQKGDIAEGYSVSREKKESFPLTVTSAQKNPTAFYLCASSKNIGEKLFFGSGTQLSVL.

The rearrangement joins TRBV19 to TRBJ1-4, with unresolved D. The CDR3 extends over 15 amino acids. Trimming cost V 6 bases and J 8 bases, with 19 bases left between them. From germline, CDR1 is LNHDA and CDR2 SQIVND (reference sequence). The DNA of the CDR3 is TGTGCCAGTAGATCCCTAATTGCGGCGACCGAAAAACTGTTTTTT. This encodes CASRSLIAATEKLFF.

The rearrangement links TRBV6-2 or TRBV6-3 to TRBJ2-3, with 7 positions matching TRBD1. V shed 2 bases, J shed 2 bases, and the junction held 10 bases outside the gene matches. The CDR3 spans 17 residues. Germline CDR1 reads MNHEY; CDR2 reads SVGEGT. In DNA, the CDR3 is TGTGCCAGCAGTTACGCGACGGGACAGTTCATCACAGATACGCAGTATTTT. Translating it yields CASSYATGQFITDTQYF.

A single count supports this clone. CDR3 sequence reads: CASSLSTGSGYNEQFF. CDR3 coding DNA: TGTGCCAGCAGTTTATCTACGGGATCGGGCTACAATGAGCAGTTCTTC. The V gene is TRBV27, the J gene TRBJ2-1; D is perhaps TRBD2 (5 bases). The V end lost 0 bases, the J end lost 3 bases, and 12 bases lay between the germline ends. CDR3 length equals 16 residues. Looked up from germline, CDR1 is MNHEY and CDR2 is SMNVEV (reference sequence).

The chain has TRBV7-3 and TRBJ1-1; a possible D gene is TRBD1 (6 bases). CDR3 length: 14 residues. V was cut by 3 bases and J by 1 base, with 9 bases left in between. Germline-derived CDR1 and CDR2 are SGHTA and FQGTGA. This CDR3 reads CASSFGTSNTEAFF. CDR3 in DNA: TGTGCCAGCAGCTTCGGGACATCGAACACTGAAGCTTTCTTT.

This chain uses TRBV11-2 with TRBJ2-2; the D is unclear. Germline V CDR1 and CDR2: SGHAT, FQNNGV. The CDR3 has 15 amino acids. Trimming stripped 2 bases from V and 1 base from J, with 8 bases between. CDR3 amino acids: CASSLFVRNTGELFF. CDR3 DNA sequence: TGTGCCAGCAGCTTATTCGTTAGGAACACCGGGGAGCTGTTTTTT.

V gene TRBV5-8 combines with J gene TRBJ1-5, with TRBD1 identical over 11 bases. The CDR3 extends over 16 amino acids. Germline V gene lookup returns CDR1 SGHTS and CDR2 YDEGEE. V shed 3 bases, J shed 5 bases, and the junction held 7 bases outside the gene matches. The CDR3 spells CASSSGQGAGHQPQHF. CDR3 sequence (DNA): TGTGCCAGCAGCTCCGGACAGGGGGCTGGCCATCAGCCCCAGCATTTT.

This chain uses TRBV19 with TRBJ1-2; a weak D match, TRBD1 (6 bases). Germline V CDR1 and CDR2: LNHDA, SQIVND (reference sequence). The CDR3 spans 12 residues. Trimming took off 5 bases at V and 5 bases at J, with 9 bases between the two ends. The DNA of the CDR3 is TGTGCCAGTAGTGGCGGACAGTATGGCTACACCTTC. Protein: CASSGGQYGYTF.

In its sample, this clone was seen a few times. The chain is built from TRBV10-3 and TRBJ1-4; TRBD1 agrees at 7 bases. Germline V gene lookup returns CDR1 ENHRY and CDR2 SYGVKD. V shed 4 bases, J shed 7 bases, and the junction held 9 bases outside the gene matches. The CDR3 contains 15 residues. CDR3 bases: TGTGCCATCAGTGGTGGAGACAGGGATGGTGAAAAACTGTTTTTT. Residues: CAISGGDRDGEKLFF.

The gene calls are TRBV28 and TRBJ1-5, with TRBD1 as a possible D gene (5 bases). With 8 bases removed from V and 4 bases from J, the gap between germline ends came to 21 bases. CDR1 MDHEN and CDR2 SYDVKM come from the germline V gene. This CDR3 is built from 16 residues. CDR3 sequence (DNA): TGTGCCAGCGCACGGGGGATGGTGGAAAAAAATCAGCCCCAGCATTTT. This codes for CASARGMVEKNQPQHF.

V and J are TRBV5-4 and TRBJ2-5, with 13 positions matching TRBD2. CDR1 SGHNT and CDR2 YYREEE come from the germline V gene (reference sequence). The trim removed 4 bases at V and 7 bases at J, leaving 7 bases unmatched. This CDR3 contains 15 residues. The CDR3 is CASSTGLAGVVTQYF. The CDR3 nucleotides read TGTGCCAGCAGCACCGGACTAGCGGGAGTTGTGACCCAGTACTTC.